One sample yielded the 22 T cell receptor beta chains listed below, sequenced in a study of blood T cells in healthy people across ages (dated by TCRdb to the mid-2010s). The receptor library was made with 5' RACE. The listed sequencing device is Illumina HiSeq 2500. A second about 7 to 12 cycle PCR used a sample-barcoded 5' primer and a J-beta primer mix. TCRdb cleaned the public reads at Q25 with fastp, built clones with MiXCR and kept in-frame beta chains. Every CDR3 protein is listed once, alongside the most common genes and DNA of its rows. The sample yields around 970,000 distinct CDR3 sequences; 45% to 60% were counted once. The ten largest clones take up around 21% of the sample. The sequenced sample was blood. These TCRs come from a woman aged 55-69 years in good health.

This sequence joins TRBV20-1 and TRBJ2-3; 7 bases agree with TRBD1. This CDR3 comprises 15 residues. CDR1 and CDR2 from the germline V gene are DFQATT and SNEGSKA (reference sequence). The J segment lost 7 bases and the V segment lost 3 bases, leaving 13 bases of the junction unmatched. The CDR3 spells CSASFRNRGLNTQYF. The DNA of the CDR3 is TGCAGTGCTAGCTTTCGGAACAGGGGCCTCAATACGCAGTATTTT.

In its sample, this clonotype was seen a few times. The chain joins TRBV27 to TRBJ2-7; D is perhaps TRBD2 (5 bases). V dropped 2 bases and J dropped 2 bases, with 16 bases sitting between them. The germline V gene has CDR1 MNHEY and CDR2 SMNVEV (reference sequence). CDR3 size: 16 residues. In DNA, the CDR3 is TGTGCCAGCAGTTTACGGGCCACGGGGTTAGCCTACGAGCAGTACTTC. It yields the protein CASSLRATGLAYEQYF.

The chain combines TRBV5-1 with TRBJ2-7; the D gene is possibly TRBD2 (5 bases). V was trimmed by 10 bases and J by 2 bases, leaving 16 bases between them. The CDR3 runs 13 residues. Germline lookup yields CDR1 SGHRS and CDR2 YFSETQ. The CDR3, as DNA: TGCGCCGCCCTTGGACGAGGGACCTACGAGCAGTACTTC. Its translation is CAALGRGTYEQYF.

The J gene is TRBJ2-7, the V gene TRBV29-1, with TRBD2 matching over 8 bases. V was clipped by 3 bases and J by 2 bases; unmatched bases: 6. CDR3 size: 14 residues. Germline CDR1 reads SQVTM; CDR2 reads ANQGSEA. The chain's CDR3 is CSVEWAGGAYEQYF. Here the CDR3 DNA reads TGCAGCGTTGAGTGGGCGGGAGGTGCCTACGAGCAGTACTTC.

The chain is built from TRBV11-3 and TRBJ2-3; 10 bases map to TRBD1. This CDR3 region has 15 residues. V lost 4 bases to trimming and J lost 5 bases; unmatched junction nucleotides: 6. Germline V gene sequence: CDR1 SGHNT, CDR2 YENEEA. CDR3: CASSSRTGGGDTQYF. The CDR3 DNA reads TGTGCCAGCAGCTCCCGGACAGGGGGAGGAGATACGCAGTATTTT. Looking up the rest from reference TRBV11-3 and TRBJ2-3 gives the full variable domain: EAGVVQSPRYKIIEKKQPVAFWCNPISGHNTLYWYLQNLGQGPELLIRYENEEAVDDSQLPKDRFSAERLKGVDSTLKIQPAELGDSAVYLCASSSRTGGGDTQYFGPGTRLTVL.

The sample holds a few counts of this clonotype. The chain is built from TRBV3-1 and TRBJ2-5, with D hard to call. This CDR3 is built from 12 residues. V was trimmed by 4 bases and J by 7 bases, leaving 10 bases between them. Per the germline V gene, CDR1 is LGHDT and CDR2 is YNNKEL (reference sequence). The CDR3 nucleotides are TGTGCCAGCAGCCTCACTCTGGGGACCCAGTACTTC. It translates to CASSLTLGTQYF.

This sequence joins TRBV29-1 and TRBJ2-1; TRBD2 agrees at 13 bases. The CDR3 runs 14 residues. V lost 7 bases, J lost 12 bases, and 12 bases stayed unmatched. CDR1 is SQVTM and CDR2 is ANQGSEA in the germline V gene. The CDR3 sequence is CSARTSGGLSVQFF. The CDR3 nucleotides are TGCAGCGCCCGGACTAGCGGGGGCCTCAGTGTGCAGTTCTTC.

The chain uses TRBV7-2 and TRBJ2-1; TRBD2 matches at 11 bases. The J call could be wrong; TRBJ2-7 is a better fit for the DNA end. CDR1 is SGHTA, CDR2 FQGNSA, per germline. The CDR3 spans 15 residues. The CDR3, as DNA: TGTGCCAGCAGCTACCTAGCGGGAGGCAGGAATGAGCAGTACTTC. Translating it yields CASSYLAGGRNEQYF.

The CDR3 spells CASRADRGDEQYF. CDR3 bases: TGTGCCAGCAGAGCCGACAGGGGCGACGAGCAGTACTTC. The rearrangement joins TRBV2 to TRBJ2-7, with 8 bases matching TRBD1. Losses at the gene ends were 6 bases for V and 5 bases for J; bases not matched to a gene: 6. The CDR3 is 13 amino acids. CDR1 and CDR2 (germline): SNHLY, FYNNEI. Full variable domain (remainder filled in from reference TRBV2 and TRBJ2-7): EPEVTQTPSHQVTQMGQEVILRCVPISNHLYFYWYRQILGQKVEFLVSFYNNEISEKSEIFDDQFSVERPDGSNFTLKIRSTKLEDSAMYFCASRADRGDEQYFGPGTRLTVT.

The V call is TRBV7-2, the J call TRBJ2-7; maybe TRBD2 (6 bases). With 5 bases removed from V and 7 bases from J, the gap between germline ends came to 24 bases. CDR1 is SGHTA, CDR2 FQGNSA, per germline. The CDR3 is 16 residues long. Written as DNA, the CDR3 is TGTGCCAGCAGCCCCCGCCCTCCCGGAGCGGGCGGTGAGCAGTACTTC. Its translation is CASSPRPPGAGGEQYF.

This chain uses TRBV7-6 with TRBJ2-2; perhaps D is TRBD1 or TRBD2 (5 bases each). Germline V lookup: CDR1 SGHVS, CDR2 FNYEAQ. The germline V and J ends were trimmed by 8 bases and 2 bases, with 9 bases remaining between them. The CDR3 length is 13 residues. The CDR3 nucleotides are TGTGCCAGCCATGGGGGTAACACCGGGGAGCTGTTTTTT. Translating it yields CASHGGNTGELFF.

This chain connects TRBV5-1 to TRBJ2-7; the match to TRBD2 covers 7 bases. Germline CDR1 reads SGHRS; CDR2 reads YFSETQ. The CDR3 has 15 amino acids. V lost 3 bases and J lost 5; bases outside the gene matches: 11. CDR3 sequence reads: CASSSSSWGRDEQYF. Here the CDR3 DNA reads TGCGCCAGCAGCTCGTCGTCGTGGGGGAGGGACGAGCAGTACTTC.

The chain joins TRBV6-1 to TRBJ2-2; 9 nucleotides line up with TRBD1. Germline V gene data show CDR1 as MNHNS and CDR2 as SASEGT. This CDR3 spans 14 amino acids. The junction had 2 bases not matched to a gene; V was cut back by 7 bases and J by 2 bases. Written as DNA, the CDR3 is TGTGCCAGCACGGGACAGGGAAACACCGGGGAGCTGTTTTTT. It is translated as CASTGQGNTGELFF.

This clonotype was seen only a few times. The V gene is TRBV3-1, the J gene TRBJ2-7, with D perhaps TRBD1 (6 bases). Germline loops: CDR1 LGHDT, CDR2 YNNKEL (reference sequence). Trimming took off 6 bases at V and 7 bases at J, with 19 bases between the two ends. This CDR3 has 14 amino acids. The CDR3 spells CASSRGQGSEEQYF. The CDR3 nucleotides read TGTGCCAGCAGTCGAGGGCAGGGGTCAGAGGAGCAGTACTTC.

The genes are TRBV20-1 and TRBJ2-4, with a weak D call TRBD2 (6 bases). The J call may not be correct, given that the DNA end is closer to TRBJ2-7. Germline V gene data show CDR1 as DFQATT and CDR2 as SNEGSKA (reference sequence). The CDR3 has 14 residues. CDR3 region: CSAGGRTTIYEQYF. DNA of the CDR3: TGCAGTGCTGGGGGTAGGACTACAATCTACGAGCAGTACTTC.

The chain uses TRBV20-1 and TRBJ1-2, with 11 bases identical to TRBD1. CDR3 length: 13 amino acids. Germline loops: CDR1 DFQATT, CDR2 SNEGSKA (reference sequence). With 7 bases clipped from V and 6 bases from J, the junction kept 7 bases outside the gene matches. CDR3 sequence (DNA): TGCAGTGGAGCCGGGACAGGGGGGAATGGCTACACCTTC. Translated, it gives CSGAGTGGNGYTF.

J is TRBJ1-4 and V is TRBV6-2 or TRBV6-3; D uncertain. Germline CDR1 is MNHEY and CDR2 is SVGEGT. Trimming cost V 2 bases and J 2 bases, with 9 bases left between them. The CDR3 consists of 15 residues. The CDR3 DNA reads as TGTGCCAGCAGTTACATTCCGGGGACTAATGAAAAACTGTTTTTT. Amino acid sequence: CASSYIPGTNEKLFF.

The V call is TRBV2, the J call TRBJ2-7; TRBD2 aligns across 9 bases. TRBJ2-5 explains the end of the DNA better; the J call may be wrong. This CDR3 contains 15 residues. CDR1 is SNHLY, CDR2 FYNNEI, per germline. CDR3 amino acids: CASSERAGGGETQYF. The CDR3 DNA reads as TGTGCCAGCAGTGAGCGAGCGGGAGGTGGGGAGACCCAGTACTTC.

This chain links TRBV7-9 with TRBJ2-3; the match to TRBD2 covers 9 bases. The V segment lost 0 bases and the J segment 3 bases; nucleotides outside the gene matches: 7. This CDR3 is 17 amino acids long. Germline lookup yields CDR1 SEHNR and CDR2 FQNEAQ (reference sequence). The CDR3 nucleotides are TGTGCCAGCAGCTTAGCAGTGGTAGCGGGAGAGACAGATACGCAGTATTTT. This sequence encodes CASSLAVVAGETDTQYF. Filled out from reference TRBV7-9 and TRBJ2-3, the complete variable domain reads DTGVSQNPRHKITKRGQNVTFRCDPISEHNRLYWYRQTLGQGPEFLTYFQNEAQLEKSRLLSDRFSAERPKGSFSTLEIQRTEQGDSAMYLCASSLAVVAGETDTQYFGPGTRLTVL.

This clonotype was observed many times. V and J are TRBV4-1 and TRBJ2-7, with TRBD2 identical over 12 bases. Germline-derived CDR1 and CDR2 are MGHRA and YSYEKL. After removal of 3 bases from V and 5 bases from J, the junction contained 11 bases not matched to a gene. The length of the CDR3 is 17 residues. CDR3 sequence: CASSQTLLAGGSHEQYF. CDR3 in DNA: TGCGCCAGCAGCCAGACTCTACTAGCGGGAGGTTCCCACGAGCAGTACTTC.

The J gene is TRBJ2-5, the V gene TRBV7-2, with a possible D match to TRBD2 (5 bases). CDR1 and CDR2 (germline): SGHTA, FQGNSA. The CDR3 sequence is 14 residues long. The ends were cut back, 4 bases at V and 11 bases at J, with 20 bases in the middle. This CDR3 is CASSYSFLSWEQYF. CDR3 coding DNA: TGTGCCAGCAGCTATAGCTTTTTAAGTTGGGAGCAGTACTTC.

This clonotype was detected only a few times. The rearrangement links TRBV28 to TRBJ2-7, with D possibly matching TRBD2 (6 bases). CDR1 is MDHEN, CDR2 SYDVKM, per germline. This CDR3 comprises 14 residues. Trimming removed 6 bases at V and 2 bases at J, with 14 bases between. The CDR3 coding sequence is TGTGCCAGCAGACCATCGCGACTAGCCTACGAGCAGTACTTC. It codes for CASRPSRLAYEQYF.